A selection of T cell receptor beta chains follows, all from one sample in a study of CD4 and CD8 cells across lung adenocarcinoma regions. Via MiXCR, TCRdb re-called the PCR reads, giving one row per CDR3 protein. The sample records tens of thousands of distinct CDR3 sequences, roughly half being singletons. Sequenced sample: CD4+ T cells from the center of a lung tumor. The receptors shown here come from a male donor with lung adenocarcinoma. The CD4 and CD8 labels of this study may be unreliable. Both conserved end residues are part of each CDR3. The D gene is left open where the match is weak. Some rows have no size entry. The others give once, few or many, or a class for an expanded clone.

CDR3nt: TGTGCCAGGGCACTAGGGGGCACTGCCACAGAGACCCAGTATTTT
CDR3aa: CARALGGTATETQYF
v_gene: TRBV27
len: 15
abundance: .
d_gene: TRBD1
j_gene: TRBJ2-3

CDR3nt: TGCGCCAGCAGCCAAGTTGGTGGTACCAACATTCAGTACTTC
CDR3aa: CASSQVGGTNIQYF
v_gene: TRBV4-1
len: 14
abundance: .
d_gene: .
j_gene: TRBJ2-4

CDR3nt: TGCAGTGCTAGTGGCCTGAAGTACTCCTACGAGCAGTACTTC
CDR3aa: CSASGLKYSYEQYF
v_gene: TRBV20-1
len: 14
abundance: few
d_gene: .
j_gene: TRBJ2-7

CDR3nt: TGTGCCAGCAGCTTTATGCCGCCACCCCCTAGGACCACTGAAGCTTTCTTT
CDR3aa: CASSFMPPPPRTTEAFF
v_gene: TRBV7-2
len: 17
abundance: many
d_gene: .
j_gene: TRBJ1-1

CDR3nt: TGCGCCAGCAGTGATCACGAGAGCGCCGGTGCGCAGTATTTT
CDR3aa: CASSDHESAGAQYF
v_gene: TRBV10-2
len: 14
abundance: .
d_gene: .
j_gene: TRBJ2-3

CDR3nt: TGTGCCAGCAGCTTAGTAGTTTATGGGGGCCAAGAGACCCAGTACTTC
CDR3aa: CASSLVVYGGQETQYF
v_gene: TRBV7-2
len: 16
abundance: many
d_gene: .
j_gene: TRBJ2-5

CDR3nt: TGTGCCAGCACCGAGGTACTGGCAGTCACTGAAGCTTTCTTT
CDR3aa: CASTEVLAVTEAFF
v_gene: TRBV6-2/TRBV6-3
len: 14
abundance: .
d_gene: .
j_gene: TRBJ1-1

CDR3nt: TGCGCCAGCAGTCCTTGGGTAGCGGGAGGTACAGATACGCAGTATTTT
CDR3aa: CASSPWVAGGTDTQYF
v_gene: TRBV10-1
len: 16
abundance: few
d_gene: TRBD2
j_gene: TRBJ2-3

CDR3nt: TGTGCCATCAGTGAGTCGACTTGGTCCGTGCAGTATTTT
CDR3aa: CAISESTWSVQYF
v_gene: TRBV10-3
len: 13
abundance: few
d_gene: .
j_gene: TRBJ2-3

CDR3nt: TGTGCCAGCACGCGGGGTTTCTCGGATAATTCACCCCTCCACTTT
CDR3aa: CASTRGFSDNSPLHF
v_gene: TRBV6-1
len: 15
abundance: .
d_gene: .
j_gene: TRBJ1-6